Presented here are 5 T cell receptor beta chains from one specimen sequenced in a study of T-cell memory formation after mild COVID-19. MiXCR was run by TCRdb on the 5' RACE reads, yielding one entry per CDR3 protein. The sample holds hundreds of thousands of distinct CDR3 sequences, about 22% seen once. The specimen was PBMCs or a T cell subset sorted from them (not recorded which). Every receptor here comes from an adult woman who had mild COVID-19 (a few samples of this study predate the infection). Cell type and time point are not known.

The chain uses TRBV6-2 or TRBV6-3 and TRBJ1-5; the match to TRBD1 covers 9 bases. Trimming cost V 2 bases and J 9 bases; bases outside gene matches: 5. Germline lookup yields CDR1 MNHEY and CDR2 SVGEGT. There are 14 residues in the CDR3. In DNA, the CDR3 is TGTGCCAGCAGTTACACACAGGGGGCGGTGCCCCAGCATTTT. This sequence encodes CASSYTQGAVPQHF.

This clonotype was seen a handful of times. The CDR3 sequence is CASSGGTGGSTDTQYF. The CDR3 DNA reads TGTGCCAGCAGCGGGGGGACAGGGGGGAGCACAGATACGCAGTATTTT. The chain uses TRBV5-6 and TRBJ2-3; 11 bases are shared with TRBD1. CDR3 size: 16 residues. The germline V gene encodes CDR1 SGHDT and CDR2 YYEEEE. The J segment lost 0 bases and the V segment lost 4 bases, leaving 4 bases of the junction unmatched.

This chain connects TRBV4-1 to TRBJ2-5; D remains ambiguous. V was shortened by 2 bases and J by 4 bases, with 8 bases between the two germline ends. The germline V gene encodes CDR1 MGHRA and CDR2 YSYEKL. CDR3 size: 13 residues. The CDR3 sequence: CASSQMGSETQYF. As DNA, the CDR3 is TGCGCCAGCAGCCAAATGGGATCAGAGACCCAGTACTTC.

The CDR3 loop reads CASTSRGQPQHF. CDR3 DNA: TGTGCCAGCACCTCTAGGGGCCAGCCCCAGCATTTT. The chain recombines TRBV12-3 or TRBV12-4 with TRBJ1-5; a possible D gene is TRBD1 (5 bases). The CDR3 has 12 residues. Between the trimmed V and J ends, which lost 7 bases and 7 bases, there was a span of 11 bases.

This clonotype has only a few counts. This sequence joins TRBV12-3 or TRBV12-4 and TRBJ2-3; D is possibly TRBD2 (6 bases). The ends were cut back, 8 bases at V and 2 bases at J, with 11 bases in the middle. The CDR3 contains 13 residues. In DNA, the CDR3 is TGTGCCAGCGGCTGGGACTTCACAGATACGCAGTATTTT. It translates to CASGWDFTDTQYF.